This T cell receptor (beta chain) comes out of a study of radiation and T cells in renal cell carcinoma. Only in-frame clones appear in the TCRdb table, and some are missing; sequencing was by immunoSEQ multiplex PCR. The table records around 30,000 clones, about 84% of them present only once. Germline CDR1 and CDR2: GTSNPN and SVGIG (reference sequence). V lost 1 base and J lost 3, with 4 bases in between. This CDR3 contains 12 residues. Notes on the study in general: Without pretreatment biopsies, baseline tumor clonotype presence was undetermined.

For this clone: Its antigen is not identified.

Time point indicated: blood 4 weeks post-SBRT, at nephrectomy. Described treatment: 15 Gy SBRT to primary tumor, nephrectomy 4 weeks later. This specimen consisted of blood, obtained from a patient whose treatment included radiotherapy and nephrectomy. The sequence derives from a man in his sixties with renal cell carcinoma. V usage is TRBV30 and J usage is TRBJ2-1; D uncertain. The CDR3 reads CAWSADYNEQFF. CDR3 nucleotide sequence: TGTGCCTGGAGTGCGGACTACAATGAGCAGTTCTTC.